This passage covers 14 T cell receptor beta chains from one sample sequenced in a study of blood T cell repertoires in COVID-19. Only in-frame clones appear in the TCRdb table, and some are missing; sequencing was by immunoSEQ multiplex PCR. The table has 90,000 to 100,000 clones, more than 75% seen once. Sequencing was done on a sample of peripheral blood. These receptors were collected from a human donor in a cohort sampled during active COVID-19.

This chain joins TRBV3-1 (or the pseudogene TRBV3-2) and TRBJ1-2; D gene uncertain. The V and J ends lost 5 bases and 8 bases respectively, with 18 bases between them. This CDR3 has 14 amino acids. From germline, CDR1 is LGHDT and CDR2 YNNKEL (reference sequence). The CDR3 nucleotides read TGTGCCAGCAGCACTGTGGGAGGGTTCGGGGGCTACACCTTC. Translation: CASSTVGGFGGYTF.

The chain uses TRBV5-1 and TRBJ2-1; TRBD1 aligns across 7 bases. Germline CDR1 is SGHRS and CDR2 is YFSETQ. The CDR3 is 14 amino acids. V dropped 0 bases and J dropped 8; count of bases not matched to a gene: 5. CDR3 coding DNA: TGCGCCAGCAGCTTGGCGTACAGGGGCGATGAGCAGTTCTTC. Protein sequence: CASSLAYRGDEQFF.

V and J are TRBV2 and TRBJ2-5; 12 nucleotides align to TRBD2. The CDR3 spans 15 residues. Germline loops: CDR1 SNHLY, CDR2 FYNNEI. Trimming cost V 7 bases and J 4 bases; bases outside gene matches: 7. The CDR3 bases are TGTGCCAGCACCCCCGGACTAGCGGGAATAGAGACCCAGTACTTC. It encodes CASTPGLAGIETQYF. The entire variable domain, with the rest obtained from reference TRBV2 and TRBJ2-5, is as follows: EPEVTQTPSHQVTQMGQEVILRCVPISNHLYFYWYRQILGQKVEFLVSFYNNEISEKSEIFDDQFSVERPDGSNFTLKIRSTKLEDSAMYFCASTPGLAGIETQYFGPGTRLLVL.

This chain joins TRBV19 and TRBJ2-7, with D tentatively TRBD2 (6 bases). The germline V gene encodes CDR1 LNHDA and CDR2 SQIVND (reference sequence). This CDR3 spans 16 amino acids. Trimming took 5 bases from V and 0 from J, leaving 17 bases between them. CDR3 sequence (DNA): TGTGCCAGTAGTCCGCTGGGACTGCCGAGCTCCTACGAGCAGTACTTC. It translates to CASSPLGLPSSYEQYF.

This clone appeared once. The chain joins TRBV6-5 to TRBJ2-6, with 7 bases that match TRBD2. Germline V gene lookup returns CDR1 MNHEY and CDR2 SVGAGI. V shed 6 bases, J shed 0 bases, and the junction held 2 bases outside the gene matches. CDR3 length: 15 amino acids. The CDR3 region is CASSGGSSGANVLTF. For the CDR3, the DNA is TGTGCCAGCAGCGGGGGGTCCTCTGGGGCCAACGTCCTGACTTTC.

The chain couples TRBV28 to TRBJ2-5, with 8 bases aligning to TRBD2. There are 15 residues in the CDR3. Per the germline V gene, CDR1 is MDHEN and CDR2 is SYDVKM. With 3 bases clipped from V and 4 bases from J, the junction kept 7 bases outside the gene matches. The CDR3 DNA sequence: TGTGCCAGCAGTTTTCCGACTAGCGCCTCAGAGACCCAGTACTTC. It codes for CASSFPTSASETQYF.

V is TRBV7-9 and J is TRBJ1-4; D perhaps matches TRBD1 (6 bases). Germline assignment: CDR1 SEHNR and CDR2 FQNEAQ (reference sequence). The V end lost 0 bases, the J end lost 3 bases, and 17 bases lay between the germline ends. The CDR3 contains 18 residues. CDR3 loop: CASSLANRELDPNEKLFF. In DNA form, the CDR3 reads TGTGCCAGCAGCTTAGCGAACAGGGAACTCGACCCTAATGAAAAACTGTTTTTT.

The V call is TRBV7-6, the J call TRBJ2-1; 9 bases line up with TRBD1. Germline lookup yields CDR1 SGHVS and CDR2 FNYEAQ. The CDR3 sequence is 17 residues long. Trimming removed 1 base from V and 0 bases from J; junction bases left unmatched: 4. CDR3 in amino acids: CASSLGGTGRSYNEQFF. CDR3 nucleotide sequence: TGTGCCAGCAGCTTAGGAGGGACAGGGCGCTCCTACAATGAGCAGTTCTTC.

This chain uses TRBV2 with TRBJ2-3; 11 nucleotides align to TRBD2. This CDR3 has 16 amino acids. The germline gives CDR1 SNHLY, CDR2 FYNNEI. V lost 0 bases and J lost 9; bases outside the gene matches: 8. The CDR3 coding sequence is TGTGCCAGCAGTGAAGCGTTAGCGGGAGGGAGAGGGACGCAGTATTTT. This translates into CASSEALAGGRGTQYF.

The chain uses TRBV7-9 and TRBJ1-1, with D maybe TRBD1 (5 bases). V lost 5 bases, J lost 7 bases, and 20 bases lay in between. Germline assignment: CDR1 SEHNR and CDR2 FQNEAQ (reference sequence). CDR3 size: 15 residues. This CDR3 reads CASSPRDGGIGEAFF. DNA for the CDR3: TGTGCCAGCAGCCCCCGAGATGGGGGGATAGGTGAAGCTTTCTTT.

The rearrangement joins TRBV4-3 to TRBJ2-1; no reliable D call. Trimming shortened V by 1 base and J by 12 bases, and 10 bases separated the two germline ends. The CDR3 is made up of 12 amino acids. Germline assignment: CDR1 LGHNA and CDR2 YSLEER. The CDR3 protein is CASSQGVGGQFF. The CDR3 region has the DNA TGCGCCAGCAGCCAAGGGGTTGGCGGGCAGTTCTTC.

The chain recombines TRBV3-1 (or the pseudogene TRBV3-2) with TRBJ1-1; possible D gene TRBD1, 5 bases. Germline-derived CDR1 and CDR2 are LGHDT and YNNKEL (reference sequence). Trimming removed 1 base at V and 1 base at J, with 7 bases between. This CDR3 comprises 14 residues. CDR3 loop: CASSQAQGNTEAFF. The CDR3 DNA is TGTGCCAGCAGCCAAGCCCAGGGGAACACTGAAGCTTTCTTT.

Only one count was recorded for this clone. This sequence joins TRBV7-9 and TRBJ1-1; D remains unclear. The germline V and J ends were trimmed by 1 base and 1 base, with 7 bases remaining between them. The length of the CDR3 is 14 residues. The germline gives CDR1 SEHNR, CDR2 FQNEAQ (reference sequence). The CDR3, as DNA: TGTGCCAGCAGCTTAGAAGTCGGGAACACTGAAGCTTTCTTT. It encodes CASSLEVGNTEAFF. The whole variable domain, remainder taken from reference TRBV7-9 and TRBJ1-1, is DTGVSQNPRHKITKRGQNVTFRCDPISEHNRLYWYRQTLGQGPEFLTYFQNEAQLEKSRLLSDRFSAERPKGSFSTLEIQRTEQGDSAMYLCASSLEVGNTEAFFGQGTRLTVV.

The chain employs TRBV5-1 and TRBJ1-2; D is unclear. V dropped 0 bases and J dropped 2 bases, with 8 bases sitting between them. This CDR3 is 14 amino acids long. Germline CDR1 SGHRS, CDR2 YFSETQ. CDR3 amino acids: CASSLDQINYGYTF. Written as DNA, the CDR3 is TGCGCCAGCAGCTTGGATCAAATCAACTATGGCTACACCTTC.